A single sample is the source of the 5 T cell receptor beta chains below, sequenced in a study of blood T cell repertoires in COVID-19. The method was immunoSEQ multiplex PCR; TCRdb's version includes in-frame clones alone and lacks a portion of them. The sample has some 180,000 clones; over 75% are singletons. Sequenced: peripheral blood. The receptors were sampled from a man aged 50-60 years with COVID-19, enrolled during active disease.

The V call is TRBV19, the J call TRBJ1-4; D is perhaps TRBD1 (6 bases). Germline V gene lookup returns CDR1 LNHDA and CDR2 SQIVND (reference sequence). V gave up 6 bases and J gave up 0 bases, with 14 bases separating them. The length of the CDR3 is 16 residues. The CDR3 spells CASSPRQVATNEKLFF. CDR3 bases: TGTGCCAGTAGCCCCAGACAGGTTGCAACTAATGAAAAACTGTTTTTT.

This chain uses TRBV6-6 with TRBJ1-1, with D tentatively TRBD1 (6 bases). The CDR3 is 15 residues long. The V end lost 6 bases, the J end lost 1 base, and 15 bases lay between the germline ends. CDR1 and CDR2 (germline): MNHNY, SVGAGI (reference sequence). The CDR3 is CASSRRGARNTEAFF. The CDR3 region has the DNA TGTGCCAGCAGCCGGCGGGGGGCTAGGAACACTGAAGCTTTCTTT.

This chain links TRBV6-2 or TRBV6-3 with TRBJ2-7, with TRBD1 identical over 12 bases. V gave up 4 bases and J gave up 6 bases; unmatched junction bases: 10. Germline lookup yields CDR1 MNHEY and CDR2 SVGEGT. The CDR3 spans 16 residues. CDR3 coding DNA: TGTGCCAGCAGTTCCCCGGGACAGGGGGCCTTTGGCGAGCAGTACTTC. Translation gives CASSSPGQGAFGEQYF.

This sequence joins TRBV3-1 (or the pseudogene TRBV3-2) and TRBJ2-7, with a tentative D call TRBD1 (5 bases). Germline-derived CDR1 and CDR2 are LGHDT and YNNKEL (reference sequence). The CDR3 covers 15 residues. Trimming shortened V by 0 bases and J by 4 bases, and 13 bases separated the two germline ends. This chain's CDR3 is CASSQDLGQGYEQYF. The CDR3 nucleotides are TGTGCCAGCAGCCAAGATCTGGGCCAGGGATACGAGCAGTACTTC.

The chain uses TRBV5-5 and TRBJ1-1; D ambiguous. CDR1 and CDR2 from the germline V gene are SGHKS and YYEKEE (reference sequence). V lost 0 bases and J 5 bases, leaving 8 bases between the germline ends. CDR3 size: 13 residues. The CDR3 bases are TGTGCCAGCAGCTTGGAGACGGGGACTGAAGCTTTCTTT. Translation gives CASSLETGTEAFF.